This entry concerns a single TCR beta chain. Trimming took 0 bases from V and 5 from J; bases not matched to a gene: 5. Germline V gives CDR1 SGHRS, CDR2 YFSETQ. The CDR3 spans 15 residues. This table comes from immunoSEQ multiplex PCR, and its TCRdb copy is limited to in-frame clones, with some not included. This sample yields around 59,000 clones, of which 85% to 95% are seen a single time; around 0.85% belongs to the top ten. This specimen belongs to a study of T cell changes during pregnancy in multiple sclerosis. The material was peripheral blood, obtained in the first trimester of pregnancy. This receptor was obtained from a female donor with multiple sclerosis, enrolled in a pregnancy study. V usage is TRBV5-1 and J usage is TRBJ2-3; the match to TRBD2 covers 8 bases. CDR3 in DNA: TGCGCCAGCAGCTTGGTGCGGGGGGATATAGATACGCAGTATTTT. Translation: CASSLVRGDIDTQYF.